The 26 T cell receptor beta chains in this list originate from one sample, sequenced in a study of cytotoxic CD8 clonotypes in ibrutinib-treated CLL. Generated by immunoSEQ multiplex PCR, the TCRdb table keeps only in-frame clones and is missing some. This table holds just over 200,000 clones, 75% to 80% found once. The source was PBMCs, collected after 12 months of ibrutinib treatment. The source is a human donor with chronic lymphocytic leukemia.

The rearrangement links TRBV5-1 to TRBJ2-7; TRBD2 matches at 9 bases. This CDR3 has 16 amino acids. Per germline, CDR1 SGHRS and CDR2 YFSETQ. The V gene end was trimmed by 0 bases and the J gene end by 4 bases; junction bases not matched to a gene: 8. The CDR3 sequence is CASSLVAGLARYEQYF. The CDR3 DNA reads as TGCGCCAGCAGCTTGGTGGCAGGACTAGCGCGGTACGAGCAGTACTTC.

The chain links TRBV29-1 to TRBJ2-7; TRBD2 matches 10 bases. The CDR3 extends over 14 amino acids. Germline loops: CDR1 SQVTM, CDR2 ANQGSEA. The V and J ends lost 3 bases and 2 bases, in that order; junction bases with no gene match: 4. The CDR3 DNA sequence: TGCAGCGTTGATCGTCTAGCGGGGGCCTACGAGCAGTACTTC. Its protein product is CSVDRLAGAYEQYF.

This chain uses TRBV7-3 with TRBJ2-5, with 7 bases aligning to TRBD2. This CDR3 is 15 amino acids long. V shed 2 bases, J shed 0 bases, and the junction held 3 bases outside the gene matches. Germline V gene data show CDR1 as SGHTA and CDR2 as FQGTGA. CDR3 loop: CASSLAGGYQETQYF. In DNA form, the CDR3 reads TGTGCCAGCAGCTTAGCCGGGGGGTACCAAGAGACCCAGTACTTC.

In DNA form, the CDR3 reads TGTGCCAGCAGAAATCTAGCGGAGCAGTACTTC. Protein sequence: CASRNLAEQYF. The V and J genes are TRBV28 and TRBJ2-7; tentative D call: TRBD2 (6 bases). Germline V gene data show CDR1 as MDHEN and CDR2 as SYDVKM. The CDR3 consists of 11 residues. Trimming cost V 6 bases and J 7 bases, with 10 bases left between them.

J is TRBJ2-3 and V is TRBV7-8, with 12 bases aligning to TRBD1. The trim removed 1 base at V and 7 bases at J, leaving 6 bases unmatched. This CDR3 is 16 amino acids long. CDR1 is SGHVS, CDR2 FQNEAQ, per germline. In nucleotides, the CDR3 is TGTGCCAGCAGCTTAGTAGGGACAGGGGGCGTGAATACGCAGTATTTT. It yields the protein CASSLVGTGGVNTQYF.

This chain joins TRBV7-2 and TRBJ2-5, with 7 bases fitting TRBD1. Trimming cost V 3 bases and J 4 bases; bases outside gene matches: 5. Germline V CDR1 and CDR2: SGHTA, FQGNSA. The CDR3 runs to 14 residues. The CDR3 coding sequence is TGTGCCAGCAGCTTTTACAGGGGTAGAGAGACCCAGTACTTC. It translates to CASSFYRGRETQYF.

This clone has a handful of counts. The rearrangement links TRBV5-1 to TRBJ2-5; unclear D gene. V lost 0 bases, J lost 0 bases, and 6 bases lay in between. The CDR3 is made up of 14 amino acids. The germline gives CDR1 SGHRS, CDR2 YFSETQ. For the CDR3, the DNA is TGCGCCAGCAGCTTGGTGGGGTACCAAGAGACCCAGTACTTC. Its translation is CASSLVGYQETQYF.

The chain couples TRBV10-2 to TRBJ1-5; D is undetermined. V gave up 3 bases and J gave up 3 bases, with 9 bases separating them. This CDR3 spans 14 amino acids. Germline CDR1 is WSHSY and CDR2 is SAAADI. CDR3 bases: TGCGCCAGCAGTGACGTGAATCTCAATCAGCCCCAGCATTTT. It specifies CASSDVNLNQPQHF.

In the case of this clone: Other DNA sequences of this sample code for an identical CDR3. J is TRBJ2-5 and V is TRBV4-1; D gene uncertain. Germline assignment: CDR1 MGHRA and CDR2 YSYEKL. The V gene lost 0 bases and the J gene lost 3 bases, with 8 bases spanning the gap. The CDR3 is 14 residues long. The CDR3 coding sequence is TGCGCCAGCAGCCAAGAAGGCCGGGAAGAGACCCAGTACTTC. Protein product: CASSQEGREETQYF.

The chain recombines TRBV18 with TRBJ1-1; D is unresolved. Trimming stripped 6 bases from V and 0 bases from J, with 11 bases between. The CDR3 is 14 amino acids. Germline V gives CDR1 KGHSH, CDR2 LQKENI. The CDR3 DNA reads as TGTGCCAGCTCGCCGACCACGCTGAACACTGAAGCTTTCTTT. Its translation is CASSPTTLNTEAFF. Full variable domain (rest looked up from reference TRBV18 and TRBJ1-1): NAGVMQNPRHLVRRRGQEARLRCSPMKGHSHVYWYRQLPEEGLKFMVYLQKENIIDESGMPKERFSAEFPKEGPSILRIQQVVRGDSAAYFCASSPTTLNTEAFFGQGTRLTVV.

V gene TRBV5-1 combines with J gene TRBJ1-6; TRBD1 aligns across 10 bases. The CDR3 loop spans 16 amino acids. Losses at the gene ends were 4 bases for V and 9 bases for J; bases not matched to a gene: 10. Germline V gene data show CDR1 as SGHRS and CDR2 as YFSETQ. The CDR3 DNA reads as TGCGCCAGCAGCCCGGTGGGACAGGGGTTGGGTTCACCCCTCCACTTT. As protein: CASSPVGQGLGSPLHF.

DNA for the CDR3: TGTGCCAGCAGTTTCCTCACGAGCCATGAGCAGTTCTTC. Translated: CASSFLTSHEQFF. The chain joins TRBV27 to TRBJ2-1; D not resolved. This CDR3 region has 13 residues. The V gene's germline CDR1 is MNHEY and CDR2 SMNVEV (reference sequence). Trimming pared 3 bases from V and 8 bases from J, leaving 11 bases between.

The chain has TRBV11-3 and TRBJ2-1, with 9 bases fitting TRBD2. The length of the CDR3 is 18 residues. Germline lookup yields CDR1 SGHNT and CDR2 YENEEA. V lost 4 bases, J lost 6 bases, and 16 bases stayed unmatched. The CDR3 region has the DNA TGTGCCAGCAGCTCAGCCTCTGGCGGGGGGGCAGGGGGCAATGAGCAGTTCTTC. It is translated as CASSSASGGGAGGNEQFF.

The gene calls are TRBV7-9 and TRBJ2-1; 9 positions match TRBD2. With V trimmed by 11 bases and J by 6 bases, 11 bases remained unmatched. The CDR3 consists of 14 residues. The V gene's germline CDR1 is SEHNR and CDR2 FQNEAQ (reference sequence). CDR3 region: CAGGTSPSSNEQFF. The CDR3 DNA follows: TGTGCCGGGGGGACTAGCCCCTCAAGCAATGAGCAGTTCTTC.

In its sample, this clone was seen a few times. The chain couples TRBV10-2 to TRBJ2-1; 8 nucleotides agree with TRBD2. V shed 2 bases and J 14 bases; nucleotides not matched to a gene: 8. The CDR3 length is 13 residues. In germline, CDR1 is WSHSY, CDR2 SAAADI. CDR3 nucleotide sequence: TGCGCCAGCAGTGAGGGGACTAGTTCCGCGGAGTTCTTC. Translating gives CASSEGTSSAEFF.

The rearrangement uses TRBV19 and TRBJ1-5, with 7 bases identical to TRBD1. After removal of 5 bases from V and 10 bases from J, the junction contained 17 bases not matched to a gene. Germline V CDR1 and CDR2: LNHDA, SQIVND (reference sequence). The CDR3 totals 16 residues. Written as DNA, the CDR3 is TGTGCCAGTAGTCCAACCCCACAGGGGACCAACGTACCCCAGCATTTT. Translation gives CASSPTPQGTNVPQHF.

The rearrangement uses TRBV4-1 and TRBJ2-7; possibly TRBD1 for D (5 bases). Trimming took 7 bases from V and 0 from J, leaving 13 bases between them. The germline V gene encodes CDR1 MGHRA and CDR2 YSYEKL. The CDR3 sequence is 14 residues long. The CDR3 here is CASKIAQGSYEQYF. The CDR3 DNA reads as TGCGCCAGCAAAATTGCCCAGGGCTCCTACGAGCAGTACTTC.

The rearrangement uses TRBV6-6 and TRBJ2-3, with D tentatively TRBD1 or TRBD2 (5 bases each). Trimming removed 2 bases from V and 0 bases from J, with 9 bases in between. CDR1 and CDR2 from the germline V gene are MNHNY and SVGAGI (reference sequence). The CDR3 runs to 15 residues. The CDR3 coding sequence is TGTGCCAGCAGTTACGGGGGACCCAGCACAGATACGCAGTATTTT. It codes for CASSYGGPSTDTQYF.

This rearrangement joins TRBV11-2 to TRBJ2-7, with a possible D match to TRBD2 (6 bases). This CDR3 has 15 residues. Per germline, CDR1 SGHAT and CDR2 FQNNGV. The V end was cut by 5 bases, the J end by 6 bases, with 20 bases between. As DNA, the CDR3 is TGTGCCAGCAGCCACCGTGGAGCGGGTGGCTTCGAGCAGTACTTC. As protein: CASSHRGAGGFEQYF. Based on the CDR3 plus reference TRBV11-2 and TRBJ2-7, the full variable domain is EAGVAQSPRYKIIEKRQSVAFWCNPISGHATLYWYQQILGQGPKLLIQFQNNGVVDDSQLPKDRFSAERLKGVDSTLKIQPAKLEDSAVYLCASSHRGAGGFEQYFGPGTRLTVT.

This clone was seen just once. This specimen includes other DNA sequences encoding the same CDR3. The J gene is TRBJ2-7, the V gene TRBV5-4, with TRBD2 as a possible D gene (5 bases). Trimming took 2 bases from V and 0 from J, leaving 6 bases between them. The germline V gene encodes CDR1 SGHNT and CDR2 YYREEE (reference sequence). The CDR3 consists of 13 residues. In nucleotides, the CDR3 is TGTGCCAGCAGCTTCGGGGACTCCTACGAGCAGTACTTC. Amino acids: CASSFGDSYEQYF.

This clone has just one count. The chain uses TRBV5-4 and TRBJ2-4, with D perhaps matching TRBD2 (5 bases). Germline V lookup: CDR1 SGHNT, CDR2 YYREEE (reference sequence). Trimming removed 4 bases at V and 9 bases at J, with 14 bases between. The CDR3 loop spans 13 amino acids. The CDR3 reads CASSPAGAGIQYF. CDR3 sequence (DNA): TGTGCCAGCAGCCCGGCGGGCGCGGGCATTCAGTACTTC.

V gene TRBV7-2 combines with J gene TRBJ2-7; no firm D call. V shed 5 bases and J shed 5 bases, with 13 bases lying between them. CDR1 SGHTA and CDR2 FQGNSA come from the germline V gene. CDR3 length: 13 residues. The CDR3 region has the DNA TGTGCCAGCAGCCCCAAGGTTGGTCACGAGCAGTACTTC. Translated, it gives CASSPKVGHEQYF.

V and J are TRBV9 and TRBJ2-1; D ambiguous. Trimming pared 3 bases from V and 4 bases from J, leaving 20 bases between. Germline assignment: CDR1 SGDLS and CDR2 YYNGEE. CDR3 length equals 17 residues. The CDR3 reads CASSARMDALPYNEQFF. The CDR3 DNA reads TGTGCCAGCAGCGCGAGGATGGACGCTCTCCCTTACAATGAGCAGTTCTTC.

The chain combines TRBV7-9 with TRBJ1-4, with TRBD1 as a possible D gene (5 bases). Germline V lookup: CDR1 SEHNR, CDR2 FQNEAQ (reference sequence). This CDR3 has 14 amino acids. Trimming cost V 5 bases and J 8 bases, with 15 bases left between them. The CDR3 spells CASSRGQEGEKLFF. The CDR3 nucleotides read TGTGCCAGCAGCAGGGGCCAGGAGGGGGAAAAACTGTTTTTT.

This chain links TRBV10-3 with TRBJ2-1, with D hard to call. V shed 3 bases and J shed 8 bases, with 14 bases lying between them. CDR3 length equals 14 residues. Germline V gives CDR1 ENHRY, CDR2 SYGVKD. CDR3 DNA sequence: TGTGCCATCAGTGACCTCACTAAGCGTGATGAGCAGTTCTTC. Its protein product is CAISDLTKRDEQFF.

The CDR3 DNA reads TGCGCCAGCAGCCAAGAAACCCCAAGCTCCTATAATTCACCCCTCCACTTT. It codes for CASSQETPSSYNSPLHF. The V gene is TRBV4-1, the J gene TRBJ1-6; D is unclear. The CDR3 is made up of 17 amino acids. V was clipped by 0 bases and J by 0 bases, with 9 bases between them. Germline values: CDR1 MGHRA, CDR2 YSYEKL.